This entry concerns a single T cell receptor (beta chain). In the authors' methods: Quantification of nucleated cells was approximated via reference gene primer amplification. Measured with immunoSEQ multiplex PCR; TCRdb has only the in-frame clones, and not every one. V and J calls and clone size come straight from that table; D and trimming were deduced from the DNA. The sample carries about 160,000 clones, 60% to 85% recorded once. The record originates from a study of blood T cell repertoires in COVID-19. Study in general: The analysed material was cDNA or gDNA that came from T cells, B-cell-depleted T cells, or PBMCs.

This CDR3 spans 15 amino acids. The V gene lost 7 bases and the J gene lost 3 bases, with 17 bases spanning the gap. Germline CDR1 reads LGHDT; CDR2 reads YNNKEL (reference sequence). The chain employs TRBV3-1 (or the pseudogene TRBV3-2) and TRBJ2-3; a weak D match, TRBD1 (6 bases). The sequenced material came from peripheral blood. The sequence came from an older man with acute or convalescent COVID-19. In DNA, the CDR3 is TGTGCCAGCACCACAGGGTGGGGTTGGACAGATACGCAGTATTTT. The encoded protein is CASTTGWGWTDTQYF.